The T cell receptor beta chain described here comes from a study of blood T cells in healthy people across ages. Combining a sample-barcoded 5' primer with a J-beta primer mix, a second PCR ran for 7 to 11 cycles. In TCRdb, the 5' RACE reads were re-called with MiXCR into one record per CDR3 protein. This sample has roughly 2 million distinct CDR3 sequences, with around half found just once. Losses at the gene ends were 1 base for V and 2 bases for J; bases not matched to a gene: 8. The CDR3 totals 18 residues. Germline CDR1 is SGHTA and CDR2 is FQGNSA. The TCR sequence derives from a woman between 40 and 55 years old in good health. The sequenced sample was blood. This chain connects TRBV7-2 to TRBJ2-5; TRBD2 matches 12 bases. For the CDR3, the DNA is TGTGCCAGCAGCTTAGGGACTAGCGGGGCCCCTCTACAAGAGACCCAGTACTTC. Amino acid sequence: CASSLGTSGAPLQETQYF.